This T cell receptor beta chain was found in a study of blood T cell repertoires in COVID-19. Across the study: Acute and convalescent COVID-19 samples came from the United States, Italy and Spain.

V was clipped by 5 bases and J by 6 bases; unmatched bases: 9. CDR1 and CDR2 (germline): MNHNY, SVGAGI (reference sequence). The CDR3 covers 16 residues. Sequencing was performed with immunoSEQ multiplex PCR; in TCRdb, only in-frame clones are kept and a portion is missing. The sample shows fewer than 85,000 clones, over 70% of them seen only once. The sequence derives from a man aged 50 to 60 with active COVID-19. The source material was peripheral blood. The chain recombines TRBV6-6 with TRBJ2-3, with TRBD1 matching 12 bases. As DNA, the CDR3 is TGTGCCAGCAGTCGAACCTCCGGGACAGGGGGCGATACGCAGTATTTT. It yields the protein CASSRTSGTGGDTQYF.